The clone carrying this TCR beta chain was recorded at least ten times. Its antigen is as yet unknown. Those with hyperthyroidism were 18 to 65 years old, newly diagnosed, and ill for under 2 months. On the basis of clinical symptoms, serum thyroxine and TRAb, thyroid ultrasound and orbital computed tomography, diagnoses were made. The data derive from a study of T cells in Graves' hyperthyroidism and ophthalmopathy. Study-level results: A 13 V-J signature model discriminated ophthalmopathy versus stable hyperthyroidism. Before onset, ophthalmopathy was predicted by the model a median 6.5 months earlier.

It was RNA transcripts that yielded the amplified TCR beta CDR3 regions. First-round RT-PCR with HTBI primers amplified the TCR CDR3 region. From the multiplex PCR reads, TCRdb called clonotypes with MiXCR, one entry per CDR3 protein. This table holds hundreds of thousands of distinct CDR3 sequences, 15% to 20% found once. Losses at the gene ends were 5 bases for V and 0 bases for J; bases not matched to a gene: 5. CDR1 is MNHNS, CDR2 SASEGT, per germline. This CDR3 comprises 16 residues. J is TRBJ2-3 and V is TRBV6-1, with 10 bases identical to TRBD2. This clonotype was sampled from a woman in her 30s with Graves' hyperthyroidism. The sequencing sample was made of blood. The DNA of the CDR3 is TGTGCCAGCAGTTCGGGACTAGCGCAGAGCACAGATACGCAGTATTTT. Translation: CASSSGLAQSTDTQYF.